This T cell receptor beta chain was identified in a study of blood T cell repertoires in COVID-19. On the study more broadly: PBMCs, B-cell-depleted T cells, or T cells were the source of the cDNA or gDNA that made up the material.

The CDR3 has 11 amino acids. The germline CDR1 and CDR2 sequences are SGHVS and FQNEAQ. Trimming removed 8 bases at V and 6 bases at J, with 8 bases between. Clinical history as reported by participants underpinned cohort assignment. In the source study's methods: Using reference gene primer amplification, nucleated cell counts were estimated. Sequencing was performed with immunoSEQ multiplex PCR; in TCRdb, only in-frame clones are kept and a portion is missing. Clone size and V and J calls were adopted from that table, with D and trimming inferred from the DNA. Here the sample spans about 220,000 clones, about 87% being singletons.

The sequence came from a woman under 40 who had recovered from COVID-19. The chain carries TRBV7-8 and TRBJ2-1; the D is unclear. The sequencing sample was made of PBMCs or T cells enriched from blood (not recorded which). The CDR3 is CASAWFNEQFF. The DNA for the CDR3 is TGTGCCAGCGCGTGGTTCAATGAGCAGTTCTTC.